This TCR beta chain was identified during a study of OX40 agonist ivuxolimab in advanced cancers. Study overall: Dose-escalation cases comprised hepatocellular carcinoma, melanoma, renal cell or head and neck cancer.

V was cut by 6 bases and J by 5 bases, with 22 bases left in between. The CDR3 is 17 amino acids. The V gene's germline CDR1 is LNHDA and CDR2 SQIVND (reference sequence). The table came from immunoSEQ multiplex PCR; TCRdb's copy has only in-frame clones and leaves some out. The data hold under 75,000 clones, with over 75% observed a single time. This TCR was sampled from an adult with an advanced solid tumor such as melanoma, head and neck, liver or kidney cancer. The genes are TRBV19 and TRBJ2-2; D perhaps matches TRBD2 (6 bases). The specimen comprised CD4+ or CD8+ T cells sorted from blood, sampled in a trial of the OX40 agonist ivuxolimab. CDR3 DNA: TGTGCCAGTAGATTTAATCGTGGGGGGAAAGGAACCGGGGAGCTGTTTTTT. Its translation is CASRFNRGGKGTGELFF.